The 19 T cell receptor beta chains reported below all come from one sample, sequenced in a study of blood T cell repertoires in COVID-19. Produced via immunoSEQ multiplex PCR; TCRdb's table is partial and in-frame only. The sample yields 250,000 or so clones, approximately 83% seen once. Sequenced: PBMCs or T cells enriched from blood (not recorded which). These TCRs come from a woman between 40 and 50 years old who had been exposed to COVID-19.

The J gene is TRBJ2-5, the V gene TRBV9; 8 bases are a match to TRBD1. Germline CDR1 SGDLS, CDR2 YYNGEE. The CDR3 runs 16 residues. The V and J ends lost 0 bases and 2 bases, in that order; junction bases with no gene match: 6. In DNA form, the CDR3 reads TGTGCCAGCAGCGTAGGTCGGACAGGGAGGCAAGAGACCCAGTACTTC. The encoded protein is CASSVGRTGRQETQYF.

The rearrangement joins TRBV28 to TRBJ2-7, with 8 positions matching TRBD1. The CDR3 is 14 residues long. V shed 10 bases, J shed 0 bases, and the junction held 8 bases outside the gene matches. CDR1 MDHEN and CDR2 SYDVKM come from the germline V gene. CDR3 sequence reads: CATLSGTGSYEQYF. Written as DNA, the CDR3 is TGTGCCACCCTTTCCGGGACAGGCTCCTACGAGCAGTACTTC. The full variable domain, rest sourced from reference TRBV28 and TRBJ2-7, is DVKVTQSSRYLVKRTGEKVFLECVQDMDHENMFWYRQDPGLGLRLIYFSYDVKMKEKGDIPEGYSVSREKKERFSLILESASTNQTSMYLCATLSGTGSYEQYFGPGTRLTVT.

The chain uses TRBV7-2 and TRBJ2-1; 8 nucleotides align to TRBD1. The J segment lost 10 bases and the V segment lost 4 bases, leaving 12 bases of the junction unmatched. The CDR3 covers 15 residues. The germline gives CDR1 SGHTA, CDR2 FQGNSA. CDR3 coding DNA: TGTGCCAGCAGCTCGCTCCGGGACAGGACCAAAGAGCAGTTCTTC. Its translation: CASSSLRDRTKEQFF.

This clone has only a few counts. The chain uses TRBV11-1 and TRBJ2-1, with 9 positions matching TRBD1. This CDR3 has 16 residues. Per germline, CDR1 SGHAT and CDR2 FQDESV (reference sequence). With 4 bases clipped from V and 2 bases from J, the junction kept 6 bases outside the gene matches. Here the CDR3 DNA reads TGTGCCAGCAGCTCCCAGACAGGGGGAACCTACAATGAGCAGTTCTTC. The encoded protein is CASSSQTGGTYNEQFF.

The chain carries TRBV7-2 and TRBJ2-3; 9 bases map to TRBD2. CDR3 length: 17 residues. The V gene end was trimmed by 0 bases and the J gene end by 4 bases; junction bases not matched to a gene: 8. In germline, CDR1 is SGHTA, CDR2 FQGNSA. CDR3: CASSLAEASGVSDTQYF. The CDR3, as DNA: TGTGCCAGCAGCTTAGCGGAGGCTAGCGGGGTATCAGATACGCAGTATTTT.

J is TRBJ1-4 and V is TRBV6-5, with unresolved D. This CDR3 spans 12 amino acids. Germline V CDR1 and CDR2: MNHEY, SVGAGI. The V end lost 7 bases, the J end lost 7 bases, and 10 bases lay between the germline ends. The CDR3 bases are TGTGCCAGCACTCAGACGGGTGAAAAACTGTTTTTT. It is translated as CASTQTGEKLFF.

DNA of the CDR3: TGTGCCACCAAACAGGCTAGAGAGTACAATGAGCAGTTCTTC. Its translation is CATKQAREYNEQFF. The chain combines TRBV28 with TRBJ2-1; the D gene is possibly TRBD1 (5 bases). Trimming shortened V by 10 bases and J by 4 bases, and 17 bases separated the two germline ends. The CDR3 consists of 14 residues. Germline values: CDR1 MDHEN, CDR2 SYDVKM.

The chain combines TRBV7-2 with TRBJ1-1; TRBD1 is a possible D gene (6 bases). The CDR3 is 14 amino acids. Germline CDR1 SGHTA, CDR2 FQGNSA. Trimming removed 1 base from V and 5 bases from J, with 11 bases in between. The CDR3: CASSLVPGETEAFF. In DNA, the CDR3 is TGTGCCAGCAGCTTAGTACCAGGGGAGACTGAAGCTTTCTTT.

This chain links TRBV7-2 with TRBJ1-6; D is unresolved. V was clipped by 1 base and J by 5 bases, with 6 bases between them. CDR1 is SGHTA, CDR2 FQGNSA, per germline. The CDR3 spans 14 residues. CDR3 protein: CASSLGWHNSPLHF. CDR3 coding DNA: TGTGCCAGCAGCTTAGGATGGCATAATTCACCCCTCCACTTT.

The chain is built from TRBV4-3 and TRBJ1-2; TRBD1 might be the D (5 bases). Trimming removed 2 bases from V and 0 bases from J, with 10 bases in between. In germline, CDR1 is LGHNA, CDR2 YSLEER. The CDR3 contains 15 residues. The CDR3 coding sequence is TGCGCCAGCAGCCAAAAGACAGCCGCTAACTATGGCTACACCTTC. The encoded protein is CASSQKTAANYGYTF.

V and J are TRBV18 and TRBJ2-1; 7 positions match TRBD1. The germline CDR1 and CDR2 sequences are KGHSH and LQKENI. J lost 9 bases, V lost 3 bases, and 11 bases had no gene match. The CDR3 is made up of 15 amino acids. The CDR3 region is CASSPGKGQHGEQFF. DNA of the CDR3: TGTGCCAGCTCACCCGGTAAGGGACAGCACGGTGAGCAGTTCTTC.

Details on this clone: One end of the junction varies from germline; a read error may be responsible. The chain uses TRBV7-8 and TRBJ2-7; D possibly corresponds to TRBD1 (5 bases). Germline-derived CDR1 and CDR2 are SGHVS and FQNEAQ. The CDR3 is 15 residues long. The CDR3 sequence: CASSLEVGATYAQYF. CDR3 sequence (DNA): TGTGCCAGCAGCTTAGAGGTTGGGGCAACATACGCGCAGTACTTC.

The V call is TRBV13, the J call TRBJ2-5; D perhaps matches TRBD1 (6 bases). Germline CDR1 and CDR2: PRHDT and FYEKMQ (reference sequence). Trimming removed 0 bases at V and 3 bases at J, with 11 bases between. The CDR3 sequence is 15 residues long. The CDR3 bases are TGTGCCAGCAGCTTAGGCCTCACAGGGAAAGAGACCCAGTACTTC. Amino acid sequence: CASSLGLTGKETQYF.

This chain uses TRBV2 with TRBJ1-1; the match to TRBD1 covers 11 bases. The V gene's germline CDR1 is SNHLY and CDR2 FYNNEI. V trimming: 4 bases; J trimming: 1 base; junction bases outside the gene matches: 2. This CDR3 contains 15 residues. The CDR3 nucleotides read TGTGCCAGCAGTGGGGACAGGGGGAGGAACACTGAAGCTTTCTTT. Protein product: CASSGDRGRNTEAFF.

This clone was seen only once. This sequence joins TRBV27 and TRBJ1-5; D is unclear. The CDR3 is made up of 14 amino acids. CDR1 is MNHEY, CDR2 SMNVEV, per germline (reference sequence). Trimming took off 1 base at V and 0 bases at J, with 4 bases between the two ends. The DNA for the CDR3 is TGTGCCAGCAGTTTATTAAATAGCAATCAGCCCCAGCATTTT. Amino acid sequence: CASSLLNSNQPQHF.

The chain employs TRBV20-1 and TRBJ2-3; no definite D call. Germline CDR1 is DFQATT and CDR2 is SNEGSKA (reference sequence). The V end was cut by 5 bases, the J end by 1 base, with 4 bases between. The CDR3 runs 11 residues. CDR3 coding DNA: TGCAGTGCTCAGGGCACAGATACGCAGTATTTT. Translating it yields CSAQGTDTQYF.

The gene calls are TRBV5-1 and TRBJ2-2; D is uncertain. CDR1 SGHRS and CDR2 YFSETQ come from the germline V gene. V was trimmed by 0 bases and J by 1 base, leaving 10 bases between them. The CDR3 consists of 16 residues. CDR3 protein: CASSLAGRGNTGELFF. The DNA of the CDR3 is TGCGCCAGCAGCTTGGCGGGTAGAGGGAACACCGGGGAGCTGTTTTTT.

The chain links TRBV7-8 to TRBJ1-6; 7 bases map to TRBD1. This CDR3 region has 15 residues. V lost 5 bases and J lost 8; bases outside the gene matches: 9. Per the germline V gene, CDR1 is SGHVS and CDR2 is FQNEAQ. The CDR3 nucleotides are TGTGCCAGCAGCCAAGGAGGGACAGACCATTCACCCCTCCACTTT. Protein sequence: CASSQGGTDHSPLHF. The full variable domain, in which reference TRBV7-8 and TRBJ1-6 provide the parts outside the CDR3, is GAGVSQSPRYKVAKRGQDVALRCDPISGHVSLFWYQQALGQGPEFLTYFQNEAQLDKSGLPSDRFFAERPEGSVSTLKIQRTQQEDSAVYLCASSQGGTDHSPLHFGNGTRLTVT.

The V gene is TRBV7-8, the J gene TRBJ2-1; possibly TRBD2 for D (6 bases). The CDR3 is 13 residues long. Germline V gene data show CDR1 as SGHVS and CDR2 as FQNEAQ. V shed 7 bases and J shed 7 bases, with 14 bases lying between them. This CDR3 reads CASNSLARNEQFF. The CDR3 DNA reads as TGTGCCAGCAATAGCCTAGCGCGGAATGAGCAGTTCTTC.